One and the same sample provided the 5 T cell receptor beta chains below, sequenced in a study of glioma-infiltrating T cells. The iRepertoire nested amplicon-rescue multiplex PCR amplified TCR alpha and beta CDR3s from RNA. TCRdb ran MiXCR on the multiplex PCR reads and lists one entry per CDR3 protein. Of roughly 120,000 distinct CDR3 sequences listed, roughly 25% are singletons. Specimen: glioma tissue, nonneoplastic brain tissue, or PBMCs (not recorded which). Receptors originate from a human donor with low-grade glioma or glioblastoma, undergoing nonglioma brain surgery, or in good health (not recorded which).

The V and J genes are TRBV29-1 and TRBJ2-7; 7 bases align to TRBD1. In germline, CDR1 is SQVTM, CDR2 ANQGSEA. V was clipped by 4 bases and J by 2 bases; unmatched bases: 8. The CDR3 covers 14 residues. This chain's CDR3 is CSVGRTGVTYEQYF. For the CDR3, the DNA is TGCAGCGTTGGCCGGACAGGAGTCACCTACGAGCAGTACTTC.

This chain links TRBV5-1 with TRBJ2-3, with D maybe TRBD1 (6 bases). CDR1 SGHRS and CDR2 YFSETQ come from the germline V gene. CDR3 length: 18 amino acids. Trimming took off 2 bases at V and 0 bases at J, with 19 bases between the two ends. CDR3 nucleotide sequence: TGCGCCAGCAGCTTTCGTCCAGGGGCCTACACTAGCACAGATACGCAGTATTTT. This translates into CASSFRPGAYTSTDTQYF.

This clonotype has at least ten counts. The rearrangement joins TRBV7-2 to TRBJ1-2, with D possibly being TRBD1 (6 bases). V dropped 0 bases and J dropped 4 bases, with 12 bases sitting between them. The CDR3 has 15 residues. Germline CDR1 reads SGHTA; CDR2 reads FQGNSA. CDR3 protein: CASSLAVGQSYGYTF. The CDR3 DNA follows: TGTGCCAGCAGCTTAGCGGTGGGACAAAGCTATGGCTACACCTTC.

This clonotype was recorded at least ten times. This may stem from a read error, because a much larger clone lies one nucleotide away. The chain joins TRBV28 to TRBJ2-7, with a tentative D call TRBD2 (6 bases). Trimming removed 5 bases at V and 3 bases at J, with 20 bases between. CDR1 and CDR2 from the germline V gene are MDHEN and SYDVKM. The CDR3 covers 16 residues. The CDR3 coding sequence is TGTGCCAGCAGTCCCCCACCGGGACTGCCAATCTACGAGCAGTACTTC. This sequence encodes CASSPPPGLPIYEQYF.

About this clonotype: The DNA is left out, because the CDR3 cannot be placed on it with certainty; the CDR3 is given as TCRdb lists it. The chain uses TRBV29-1 and TRBJ2-7; the table's D call, TRBD2, was not checked against the DNA. The germline V gene encodes CDR1 SQVTM and CDR2 ANQGSEA. The CDR3 has 13 amino acids, counting both end residues. The CDR3 loop reads CSILVGPGYEQHF.